These T cell receptor beta chains were read from a single sample in a study of T cell responses to AZD1222 COVID-19 vaccine. Method: immunoSEQ multiplex PCR; TCRdb's copy keeps in-frame clones and lacks some. The data contain approximately 140,000 clones, 85% to 95% of them singletons. The starting material was peripheral blood, obtained on day 0 of AZD1222 vaccination. Receptor source: an adult in good health. Both conserved end residues are part of each CDR3. Each record gives: V gene, J gene, D gene, clone size, CDR3 DNA, CDR3 protein. The D gene is left open where the match is weak. Size values are once, few and many counts, or a class for expanded clones, and some rows have none.

>TRBV15|TRBJ1-1|TRBD1|.
TGTGCCACCAGCAGAGCGGGACAGTACACTGAAGCTTTCTTT
CATSRAGQYTEAFF
>TRBV5-1|TRBJ1-3|.|few
TGCGCCAGCAGCTTGGGAGGACCTGGAAACACCATATATTTT
CASSLGGPGNTIYF
>TRBV27|TRBJ2-7|.|.
TGTGCCAGCAGTTTAAAGTCCTCCTACGAGCAGTACTTC
CASSLKSSYEQYF
>TRBV6-2/TRBV6-3|TRBJ2-1|.|.
TGTGCCAGCAGTTTCAAGGTCGAGCAGTTCTTC
CASSFKVEQFF
>TRBV5-6|TRBJ1-2|.|.
TGTGCCAGCAGCTTGGTGAGACTGGGAAACTATGGCTACACCTTC
CASSLVRLGNYGYTF
>TRBV5-1|TRBJ2-7|.|.
TGCGCCAGCCGAGCAGGGTGGGGAAGCTCCTACGAGCAGTACTTC
CASRAGWGSSYEQYF
>TRBV2|TRBJ2-5|.|.
TGTGCCAGCAGTGGGTCTAGACAAGAGACCCAGTACTTC
CASSGSRQETQYF
>TRBV28|TRBJ1-3|.|few
TGTGCCAGCAGTTTAGGGGGGGTAGGAAACACCATATATTTT
CASSLGGVGNTIYF
>TRBV10-3|TRBJ1-5|.|.
TGTGCCATCAGTGAGGTGGGGGGGCGGTCGAATCAGCCCCAGCATTTT
CAISEVGGRSNQPQHF
>TRBV6-6|TRBJ1-5|.|.
TGTGCCAGCAACCCGGGTCGGAGCAATCAGCCCCAGCATTTT
CASNPGRSNQPQHF
>TRBV2|TRBJ1-4|.|.
TGTGCCGCACACCGCGCAACTAATGAAAAACTGTTTTTT
CAAHRATNEKLFF
>TRBV29-1|TRBJ1-1|.|.
TGCAGCGCCGGGGCGAACACTGAAGCTTTCTTT
CSAGANTEAFF
>TRBV27|TRBJ1-5|.|.
TGTGCCAGCAGTCTTAGCCCCCTCCGGGACGGGGGTTACAATCAGCCCCAGCATTTT
CASSLSPLRDGGYNQPQHF
>TRBV6-1|TRBJ1-5|.|.
TGTGCCAGCAGTGAAACAGGACTCCTCAATCAGCCCCAGCATTTT
CASSETGLLNQPQHF
>TRBV11-1|TRBJ1-2|.|.
TGTGCCAGCAGCTTCTACAGATCCCATGGCTACACCTTC
CASSFYRSHGYTF
>TRBV19|TRBJ2-4|TRBD2|.
TGTGCCAGTAGTATCGGTAGCGGGGGGGCCGAGGTTAAGTTCACCAAAAACATTCAGTACTTC
CASSIGSGGAEVKFTKNIQYF
>TRBV29-1|TRBJ2-1|.|.
TGCAGCGTTGCGGGAGTGCGGAATGAGCAGTTCTTC
CSVAGVRNEQFF
>TRBV7-2|TRBJ1-1|.|.
TGTGCCAGCACCGTAGGGAATGGGGCTAGCACTGAAGCTTTCTTT
CASTVGNGASTEAFF
>TRBV28|TRBJ1-2|.|.
TGTGCCAGCAGCATGACAGACGGAGGCTACACCTTC
CASSMTDGGYTF
>TRBV2|TRBJ2-1|.|once
TGTGCCAGCAGGGCGGGCCCCAACAATGAGCAGTTCTTC
CASRAGPNNEQFF
>TRBV13|TRBJ2-7|.|.
TGTGCCAGCAGCTTAAGAGCTGTCCAGGACGAGCAGTACTTC
CASSLRAVQDEQYF
>TRBV5-4|TRBJ1-1|.|.
TGTGCCAGCAGCTCGAAGCCCGGGTTTCAGAACACTGAAGCTTTCTTT
CASSSKPGFQNTEAFF
>TRBV30|TRBJ1-6|TRBD1|.
TGTGCCTGGAGTGTACCAGGACAGGGATTTTCACCCCTCCACTTT
CAWSVPGQGFSPLHF